Presented here are 5 T cell receptor beta chains from one specimen sequenced in a study of T cell responses to AZD1222 COVID-19 vaccine. Data came from immunoSEQ multiplex PCR; TCRdb stores just in-frame clones and leaves some out. Here the sample spans approximately 150,000 clones, roughly 90% being singletons. This sample comprised peripheral blood, obtained on day 0 of AZD1222 vaccination. The receptors here all came from an adult in good health.

The chain has TRBV25-1 and TRBJ1-2; the D gene is possibly TRBD1 (5 bases). CDR1 and CDR2 (germline): MGHDK, SYGVNS. This CDR3 is 12 amino acids long. V was pared by 4 bases and J by 2 bases, with 5 bases between. This CDR3 reads CASSAGNYGYTF. Written as DNA, the CDR3 is TGTGCCAGCAGTGCAGGGAACTATGGCTACACCTTC.

The chain is built from TRBV12-5 and TRBJ1-2; D is ambiguous. V lost 3 bases to trimming and J lost 4 bases, with 12 bases between them. Germline CDR1 reads LGHNT; CDR2 reads FRNRAP. The CDR3 has 14 amino acids. The DNA of the CDR3 is TGTGCTAGTGGTTTCCTAGAGACCGCCTATGGCTACACCTTC. Amino acids: CASGFLETAYGYTF.

The CDR3, as DNA: TGCAGCGTTGCCCAGGGGGGGTCTAGTACAGATACGCAGTATTTT. Translated, it gives CSVAQGGSSTDTQYF. This chain links TRBV29-1 with TRBJ2-3; D may be TRBD1 or TRBD2 (7 bases each). Germline V gene lookup returns CDR1 SQVTM and CDR2 ANQGSEA. The CDR3 runs to 15 residues. V was clipped by 4 bases and J by 3 bases, with 17 bases between them.

The chain combines TRBV28 with TRBJ1-2; 12 bases map to TRBD1. The CDR3 totals 16 residues. V dropped 1 base and J dropped 6; count of bases not matched to a gene: 6. Germline V gene lookup returns CDR1 MDHEN and CDR2 SYDVKM. The CDR3: CASSLLRGQGADGYTF. CDR3 coding DNA: TGTGCCAGCAGTTTATTGCGGGGACAGGGGGCGGATGGCTACACCTTC.

Concerning this clone: The identical CDR3 is also encoded by other nucleotide sequences in the sample. The genes are TRBV30 and TRBJ2-5; unclear D gene. Germline CDR1 GTSNPN, CDR2 SVGIG (reference sequence). This CDR3 is built from 13 residues. V dropped 0 bases and J dropped 4 bases, with 9 bases sitting between them. The CDR3 region is CAWSVRLRETQYF. CDR3 DNA: TGTGCCTGGAGTGTACGGCTCCGAGAGACCCAGTACTTC.